This T cell receptor beta chain was sequenced for a study of molecular identifiers for immune sequencing clone quantification (dated 2018 in TCRdb). Regarding the research as a whole: In a replicate experiment, RNA from about 21,000 or 97,000 naive CD8 T cells was split into five aliquots, four of which were sequenced. The study was a methods study using CD8 T cells to benchmark molecular-identifier clustering-based TCR repertoire sequencing (MIDCIRS) and TCR RNA copy counting. Study-wide conclusions, independent of this receptor: The naive libraries included spiked-in Jurkat TCR RNA (10 copies' worth), and this RNA is not part of the donor repertoire. Spiked-in Jurkat TCR RNA equal to a single cell's worth was reported to be detectable even within 1,100,000 naive CD8 T cells. Modeling estimated 2.5 to 3.5 recovered TCR RNA copies per cell, compared with about 10 by digital PCR, which implies about 30% capture efficiency. Without barcode sub-clustering, chimeric consensus sequences inflated TCR diversity; chimeras reached as high as 47%. The sizes of highly expanded clones could end up underestimated when identical TCR molecules share a barcode. In CMV-specific effector cells, over 98% of molecules were held by clones above 20 RNA copies, whereas under 1% of molecules were held by such clones in naive cells.

Libraries of naive CD8 T cells were built from about 21,000 to 970,000 sorted cells, with 10%, 30% or 50% of the purified RNA used. On a BD FACSAria II, naive CD8 T cells were FACS-sorted as CD8+CD4-CCR7+CD45RA+ and collected into RLT Plus buffer. To test detection sensitivity, Jurkat RNA equivalent to more than 9 TCR copies was spiked into samples of roughly 20,000-1,100,000 naive CD8 T cells. Enrichment of CD8 T cells was performed with RosetteSep CD8+ T Cell Enrichment Cocktail and Ficoll-Paque, after which ACK red cell lysis was carried out. Library prep was done by PCR. TCRdb lists the instrument as NextSeq 500. Preparation of bulk TCR libraries followed a previously described approach, with the TCR primers listed in Table S5. Purification of total RNA was performed with the Qiagen AllPrep DNA/RNA kit. Before analysis, reads from multiple sequencing runs of one library were combined. For the original study's pipeline: Only reads with exact TCR constant sequence were kept, trimmed to 150 nt, and grouped by their 12-nt molecular barcodes. Reads within each barcode group were sub-clustered using a 15% Levenshtein threshold, and quality-weighted consensus sequences were constructed for each RNA molecule. Non-functional sequences were excluded, and lower-count sequences lying one edit away from another sequence were also excluded. On the basis of fitting two negative binomial distributions, barcode sub-clusters with fewer than 20% of the maximum read count were discarded. TCRdb applied fastp at Q25 and MiXCR to the public reads, then kept only in-frame beta chains. Duplicate CDR3 protein sequences are folded into a single record with the most common DNA and genes. TCRdb's processing, not the study's, gives the V and J calls here. Counted in this sample were about half a million distinct CDR3 sequences; about 25% of them appeared once. 0.7% to 0.9% of the sample goes to the ten largest clones.

This clonotype showed up many times. Its specific antigen is unknown. No clone much larger than this one lies a single base away; base qualities are absent. Reading the germline V gene gives CDR1 SGHAT and CDR2 FQNNGV. Spanning cysteine to phenylalanine, the CDR3 consists of 13 amino acids. CDR3 DNA is the only sequence kept; it has 39 bases, read in frame from the first base. V loses 2 bases, J loses 5 bases, and the germline ends lie 8 bases apart. This receptor was obtained from a human donor in good health. Some libraries in this study had Jurkat cell RNA spiked in. The chain couples TRBV11-2 to TRBJ2-3, with the D gene not clear enough to name. Sequencing was performed on naive CD8+ T cells from blood, with Jurkat cell RNA spiked in. Read against the paper, the sample's cell subset or site label means: FACS-sorted CD8+CD4-CCR7+CD45RA+ naive T cells. The DNA sequence follows: TGTGCCAGCAGCTTATACTACGGAGATACGCAGTATTTT. Protein translation: CASSLYYGDTQYF.